In its sample, the clone carrying this TCR beta chain was seen once. The antigen is undetermined. Unrecorded immune exposure was likely among donors, who were nominally healthy when sampled. The sample belongs to a study of cytomegalovirus exposure and HLA in healthy donors. General study results and limits: Cytomegalovirus association was assigned to about 150 TCR beta chains. More clonal expansion characterized HLA-associated TCR beta chains than equally common others in a later analysis. Links to common viral pathogens appeared, in a later analysis, for several of the most significant clusters.

The PCR made use of 60 Vbeta and 13 Jbeta primers. Generated by immunoSEQ multiplex PCR, the TCRdb table keeps only in-frame clones and is missing some. The data hold some 160,000 clones, with around four fifths observed a single time. V gave up 5 bases and J gave up 6 bases, with 15 bases separating them. The CDR3 runs 14 residues. Germline CDR1 is SGHKS and CDR2 is YYEKEE (reference sequence). Material for sequencing was PBMCs. This receptor was identified in a male donor in good health and CMV-seronegative. The chain joins TRBV5-5 to TRBJ1-3; D might be TRBD1 (5 bases). The CDR3 DNA follows: TGTGCCAGCAGTCCGATCGGGGGGGAAAACACCATATATTTT. Translating it yields CASSPIGGENTIYF.